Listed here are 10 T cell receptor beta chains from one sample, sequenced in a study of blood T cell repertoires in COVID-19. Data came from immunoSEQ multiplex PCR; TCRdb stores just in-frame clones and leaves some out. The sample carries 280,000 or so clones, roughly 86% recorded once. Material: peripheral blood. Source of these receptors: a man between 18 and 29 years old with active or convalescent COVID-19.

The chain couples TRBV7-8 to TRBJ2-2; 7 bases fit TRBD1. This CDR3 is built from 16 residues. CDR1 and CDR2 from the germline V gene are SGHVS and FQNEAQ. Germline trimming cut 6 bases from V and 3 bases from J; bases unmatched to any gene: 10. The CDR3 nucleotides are TGTGCCAGCAGAGACCCGGGACAGACTTACACCGGGGAGCTGTTTTTT. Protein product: CASRDPGQTYTGELFF. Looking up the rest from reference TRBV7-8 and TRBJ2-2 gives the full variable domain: GAGVSQSPRYKVAKRGQDVALRCDPISGHVSLFWYQQALGQGPEFLTYFQNEAQLDKSGLPSDRFFAERPEGSVSTLKIQRTQQEDSAVYLCASRDPGQTYTGELFFGEGSRLTVL.

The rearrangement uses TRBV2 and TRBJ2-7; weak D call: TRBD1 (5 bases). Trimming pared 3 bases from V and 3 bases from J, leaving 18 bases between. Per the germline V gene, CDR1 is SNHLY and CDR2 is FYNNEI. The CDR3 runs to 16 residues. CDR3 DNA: TGTGCCAGCAGTGATGGTCGACCACAGGTGGGCTACGAGCAGTACTTC. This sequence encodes CASSDGRPQVGYEQYF.

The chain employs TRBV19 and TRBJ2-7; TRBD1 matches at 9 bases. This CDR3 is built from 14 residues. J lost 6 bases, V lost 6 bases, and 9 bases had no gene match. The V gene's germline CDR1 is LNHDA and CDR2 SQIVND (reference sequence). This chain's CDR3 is CASSPTGGFSEQYF. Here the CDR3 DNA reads TGTGCCAGTAGCCCGACAGGGGGATTCTCCGAGCAGTACTTC. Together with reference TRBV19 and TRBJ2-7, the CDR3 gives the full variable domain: DGGITQSPKYLFRKEGQNVTLSCEQNLNHDAMYWYRQDPGQGLRLIYYSQIVNDFQKGDIAEGYSVSREKKESFPLTVTSAQKNPTAFYLCASSPTGGFSEQYFGPGTRLTVT.

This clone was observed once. DNA of the CDR3: TGTGCCAGCAGCTTGGGGACAGGGGAAAGTTCACCCCTCCACTTT. Translated: CASSLGTGESSPLHF. V and J are TRBV7-9 and TRBJ1-6; TRBD1 matches at 10 bases. This CDR3 comprises 15 residues. In germline, CDR1 is SEHNR, CDR2 FQNEAQ (reference sequence). V dropped 3 bases and J dropped 9; count of bases not matched to a gene: 5. Full variable domain (outside the CDR3, taken from reference TRBV7-9 and TRBJ1-6): DTGVSQNPRHKITKRGQNVTFRCDPISEHNRLYWYRQTLGQGPEFLTYFQNEAQLEKSRLLSDRFSAERPKGSFSTLEIQRTEQGDSAMYLCASSLGTGESSPLHFGNGTRLTVT.

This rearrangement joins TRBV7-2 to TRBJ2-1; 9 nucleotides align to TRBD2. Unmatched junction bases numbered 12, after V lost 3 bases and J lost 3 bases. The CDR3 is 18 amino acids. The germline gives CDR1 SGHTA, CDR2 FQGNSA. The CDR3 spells CASSLAYLAGSYYNEQFF. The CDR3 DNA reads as TGTGCCAGCAGCTTGGCTTATCTAGCGGGGAGCTACTACAATGAGCAGTTCTTC.

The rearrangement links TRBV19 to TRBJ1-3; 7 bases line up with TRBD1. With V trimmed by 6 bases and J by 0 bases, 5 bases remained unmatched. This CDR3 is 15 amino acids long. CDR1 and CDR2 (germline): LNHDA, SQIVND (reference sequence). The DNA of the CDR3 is TGTGCCAGTAGAAGGGACAGCAACTCTGGAAACACCATATATTTT. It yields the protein CASRRDSNSGNTIYF.

CDR3 in DNA: TGTGCCAGCAGCTCCCAAACCGGGAGATACAATGAGCAGTTCTTC. Translation: CASSSQTGRYNEQFF. This rearrangement joins TRBV7-9 to TRBJ2-1; a possible D gene is TRBD2 (6 bases). V lost 4 bases and J lost 4, with 14 bases in between. CDR3 length: 15 residues. Per the germline V gene, CDR1 is SEHNR and CDR2 is FQNEAQ (reference sequence).

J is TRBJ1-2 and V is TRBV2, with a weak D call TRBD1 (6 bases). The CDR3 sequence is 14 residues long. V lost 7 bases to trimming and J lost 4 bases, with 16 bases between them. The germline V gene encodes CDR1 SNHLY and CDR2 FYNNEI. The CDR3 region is CASTNARGSYGYTF. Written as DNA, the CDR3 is TGTGCCAGCACCAACGCCAGGGGTTCCTATGGCTACACCTTC.

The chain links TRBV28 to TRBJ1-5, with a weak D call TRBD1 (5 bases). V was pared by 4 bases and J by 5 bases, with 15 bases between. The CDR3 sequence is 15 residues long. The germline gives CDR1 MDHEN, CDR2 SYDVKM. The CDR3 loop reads CASSWGGFRDQPQHF. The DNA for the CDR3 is TGTGCCAGCAGTTGGGGGGGATTTAGGGATCAGCCCCAGCATTTT. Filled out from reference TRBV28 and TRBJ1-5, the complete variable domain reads DVKVTQSSRYLVKRTGEKVFLECVQDMDHENMFWYRQDPGLGLRLIYFSYDVKMKEKGDIPEGYSVSREKKERFSLILESASTNQTSMYLCASSWGGFRDQPQHFGDGTRLSIL.

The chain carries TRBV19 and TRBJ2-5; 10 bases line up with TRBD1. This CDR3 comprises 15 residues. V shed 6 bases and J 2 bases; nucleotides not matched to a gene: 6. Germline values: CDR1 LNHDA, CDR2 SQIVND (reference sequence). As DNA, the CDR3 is TGTGCCAGTAGCATGGGGACAGGGGTTCAAGAGACCCAGTACTTC. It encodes CASSMGTGVQETQYF.